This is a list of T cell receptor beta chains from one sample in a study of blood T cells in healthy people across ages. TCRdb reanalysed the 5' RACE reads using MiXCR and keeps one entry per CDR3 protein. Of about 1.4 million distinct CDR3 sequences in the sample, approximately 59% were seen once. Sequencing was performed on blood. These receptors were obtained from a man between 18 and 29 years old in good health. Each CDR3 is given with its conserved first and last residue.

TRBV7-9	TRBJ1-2	CASSPQQGEAGYTF
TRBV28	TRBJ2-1	CASSFPGTEKQFF
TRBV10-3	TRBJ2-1	CATGPTVEVYNEQFF
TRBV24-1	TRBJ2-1	CATSDRIHVVAPRDRDCNEQFF
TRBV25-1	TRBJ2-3	CASSDNRLKWYTQYF
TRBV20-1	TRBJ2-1	CSARDTTSGTYNEQFF
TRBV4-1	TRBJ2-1	CASSRSWGKDNEQFF
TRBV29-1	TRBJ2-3	CSVVGLARDTQYF
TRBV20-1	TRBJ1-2	CSARVEVRLYGYTF
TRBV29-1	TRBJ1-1	CSVDTRGGKHTEAFF
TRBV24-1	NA	CATSGQGRGETQYF
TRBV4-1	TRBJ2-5	CASSQPPGLDLYNEQYF
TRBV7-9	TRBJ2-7	CASSKRTLTSEQYF
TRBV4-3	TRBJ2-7	CASSQDRTGPHSYEQYF
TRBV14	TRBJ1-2	CASSQGGVYGYTF
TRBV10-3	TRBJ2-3	CAISDPPTSGTRTDTQYF
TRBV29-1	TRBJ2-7	CSVAEVSYEQYF
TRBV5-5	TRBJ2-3	CASSFETPTDTQYF
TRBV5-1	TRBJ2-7	CASSLGTEFSYEQYF
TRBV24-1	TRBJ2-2	CATKRGANTGELFF
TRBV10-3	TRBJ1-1	CAISDQGSGGAEAFF
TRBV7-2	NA	CASSFTGGPSYEQYF
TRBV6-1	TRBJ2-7	CASIPQGYYEQYF
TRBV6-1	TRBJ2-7	CASTQLQAETYEQYF
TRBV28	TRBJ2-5	CAIPHTSVQETQYF
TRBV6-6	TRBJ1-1	CASSSRRDPNTEAFF
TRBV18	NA	CASSPGEYEQYF
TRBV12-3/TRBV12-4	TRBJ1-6	CASRIREPGSPLHF
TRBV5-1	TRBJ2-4	CASWKGTGASNEQYF
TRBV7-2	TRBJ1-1	CASSLDSGGNTEAFF
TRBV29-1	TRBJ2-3	CSVTDGTDTQYF
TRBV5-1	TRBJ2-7	CALKGRPDFTYEQYF
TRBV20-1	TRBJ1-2	CSARVPGQGASGYTF
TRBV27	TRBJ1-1	CASRSFMIGGREAFF
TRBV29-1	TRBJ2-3	CSALGESAYTQYF
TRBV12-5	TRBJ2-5	CASGLVLSEETQYF
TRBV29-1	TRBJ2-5	CSVEAGRARETQYF
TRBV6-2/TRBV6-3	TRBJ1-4	CASSSWPEKLFF
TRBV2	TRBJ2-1	CASSEGTSAHNEQFF
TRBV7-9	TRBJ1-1	CASSLEAGAVAFF
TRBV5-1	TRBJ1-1	CASSLAGRSNTEAFF
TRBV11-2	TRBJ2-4	CASSLVAKNIQYF
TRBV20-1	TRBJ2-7	CSARGPLYEQYF
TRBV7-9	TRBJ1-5	CASSLVQGGRRNQPQHF
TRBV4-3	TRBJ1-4	CASRAGTGTNEKLFF
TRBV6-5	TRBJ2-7	CASTPPGGGSFEQYF
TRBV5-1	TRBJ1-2	CASTRGFGYTF
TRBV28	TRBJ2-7	CASSPGQRILRSYEQYF
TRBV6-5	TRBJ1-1	CASSKERGTLAFF
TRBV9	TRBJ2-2	CASSVEAGLTGELFF
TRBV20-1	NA	CSAPTGSMRTNYEQYF
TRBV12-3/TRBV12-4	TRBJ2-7	CASRKTSGSSYEQYF
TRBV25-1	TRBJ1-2	CASSAPGRIYGYTF
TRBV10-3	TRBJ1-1	CAISERENTEAFF
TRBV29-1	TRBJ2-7	CSVLTGTDYEQYF
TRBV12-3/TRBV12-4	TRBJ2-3	CASSYEGLRTDTQYF
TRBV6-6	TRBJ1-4	CASSYSGEGVNEKLFF
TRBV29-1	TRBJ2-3	CSVERTSTDTQYF
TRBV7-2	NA	CASSERRDVYEQYF
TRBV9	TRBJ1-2	CASSVRTGVGYTF